At least ten counts were recorded for the clone carrying this T cell receptor (beta chain). This sample was included in a study of T cells in Graves' hyperthyroidism and ophthalmopathy. There were TCR beta CDR3 regions amplified from RNA transcripts. With the HTBI primer set, the TCR CDR3 went through a first round of RT-PCR. One entry per CDR3 protein, called by TCRdb with MiXCR from the multiplex PCR reads. The sample yields about 500,000 distinct CDR3 sequences, over 15% seen once. The CDR3 consists of 13 residues. V shed 8 bases and J shed 0 bases, with 13 bases lying between them. Looked up from germline, CDR1 is GTSNPN and CDR2 is SVGIG (reference sequence).

The TCR sequence derives from a woman under 30 with Graves' ophthalmopathy. Sample: blood. This chain uses TRBV30 with TRBJ1-2; unclear D gene. CDR3 DNA: TGTGCCGTGGAGACTGTAGCTAACTATGGCTACACCTTC. It translates to CAVETVANYGYTF.